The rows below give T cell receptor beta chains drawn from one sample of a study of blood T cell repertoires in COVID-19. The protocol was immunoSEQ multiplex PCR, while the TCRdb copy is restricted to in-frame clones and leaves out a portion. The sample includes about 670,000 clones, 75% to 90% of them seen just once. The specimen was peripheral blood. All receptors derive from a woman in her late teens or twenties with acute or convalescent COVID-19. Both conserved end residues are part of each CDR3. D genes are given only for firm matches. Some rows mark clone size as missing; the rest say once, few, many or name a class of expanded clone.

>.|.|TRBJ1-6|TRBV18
CASSHKGEIYNSPLHF
TGTGCCAGCTCACATAAAGGAGAGATCTATAATTCACCCCTCCACTTT
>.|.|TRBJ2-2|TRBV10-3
CAISDFRRTANSGELFF
TGTGCCATCAGTGATTTTCGTCGTACAGCCAATTCCGGGGAGCTGTTTTTT
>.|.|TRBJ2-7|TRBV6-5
CASSFSSSYEQYF
TGTGCCAGCAGTTTTTCCAGCTCCTACGAGCAGTACTTC
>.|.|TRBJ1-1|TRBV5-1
CASRTNTGSTEAFF
TGCGCCAGCAGGACCAATACAGGGTCCACTGAAGCTTTCTTT
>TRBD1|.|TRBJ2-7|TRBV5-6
CASSLGGTGAYEQYF
TGTGCCAGCAGCTTGGGCGGGACAGGGGCCTACGAGCAGTACTTC
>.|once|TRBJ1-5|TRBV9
CASSASGANQPQHF
TGTGCCAGCAGCGCATCAGGGGCGAATCAGCCCCAGCATTTT
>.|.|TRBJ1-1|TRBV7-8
CASSPLLGAVEAFF
TGTGCCAGCAGCCCTCTTTTGGGGGCGGTTGAAGCTTTCTTT
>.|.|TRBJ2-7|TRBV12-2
CASRSAGTGEFKQYF
TGTGCAAGTCGCTCTGCCGGGACAGGGGAATTTAAGCAGTACTTC
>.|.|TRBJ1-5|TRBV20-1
CSAGADQPQHF
TGCAGTGCAGGGGCGGATCAGCCCCAGCATTTT
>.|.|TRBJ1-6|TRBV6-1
CASSEERVYSPLHF
TGTGCCAGCAGTGAAGAGAGGGTCTATTCACCCCTCCACTTT
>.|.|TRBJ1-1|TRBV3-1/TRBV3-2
CASTAFRGNTEAFF
TGTGCCAGCACCGCCTTTCGGGGGAACACTGAAGCTTTCTTT
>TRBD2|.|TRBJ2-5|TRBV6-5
CASSPYGTRGETQYF
TGTGCCAGCAGTCCCTACGGGACTAGGGGAGAGACCCAGTACTTC
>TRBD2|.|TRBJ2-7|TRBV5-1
CASSFLGGAGGAGEEQYF
TGCGCCAGCAGCTTCCTGGGGGGAGCGGGGGGCGCCGGGGAGGAGCAGTACTTC
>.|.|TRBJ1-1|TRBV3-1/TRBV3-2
CASSQDGMRYTEAFF
TGTGCCAGCAGCCAAGATGGAATGAGGTACACTGAAGCTTTCTTT
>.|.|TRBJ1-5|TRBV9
CASSVGGGIDQPQHF
TGTGCCAGCAGCGTAGGCGGAGGGATCGATCAGCCCCAGCATTTT
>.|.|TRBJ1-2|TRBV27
CASSGGYGYTF
TGTGCCAGCAGCGGGGGCTATGGCTACACCTTC
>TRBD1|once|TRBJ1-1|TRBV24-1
CATAPGQGRGNTEAFF
TGTGCCACAGCCCCTGGACAGGGCCGAGGGAACACTGAAGCTTTCTTT
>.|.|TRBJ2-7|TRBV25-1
CASSEGLYEQYF
TGTGCCAGCAGTGAAGGACTCTACGAGCAGTACTTC
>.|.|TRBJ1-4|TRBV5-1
CASSVLGVNEKLFF
TGCGCCAGCAGCGTTTTAGGAGTTAATGAAAAACTGTTTTTT
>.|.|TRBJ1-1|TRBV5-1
CASSFPRVVAFF
TGCGCCAGCAGCTTTCCGAGGGTGGTGGCTTTCTTT
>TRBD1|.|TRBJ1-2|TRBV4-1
CASLPDRGYAYGYTF
TGCGCCAGCCTCCCGGACAGGGGTTATGCCTATGGCTACACCTTC
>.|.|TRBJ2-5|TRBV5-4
CASSKKGGETQYF
TGTGCCAGCAGCAAGAAGGGGGGGGAGACCCAGTACTTC
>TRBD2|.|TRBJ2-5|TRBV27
CASSAGLSKETQYF
TGTGCCAGCAGTGCGGGACTATCCAAAGAGACCCAGTACTTC
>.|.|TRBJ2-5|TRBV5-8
CASSLNWKGLQETQYF
TGTGCCAGCAGCTTGAATTGGAAGGGACTCCAAGAGACCCAGTACTTC
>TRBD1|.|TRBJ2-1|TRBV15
CATSRGRGLDNNEQFF
TGTGCCACCAGCAGGGGTAGGGGGCTGGACAACAATGAGCAGTTCTTC
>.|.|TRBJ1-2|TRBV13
CASSLLRDGYTF
TGTGCCAGCAGCTTACTGAGGGATGGCTACACCTTC
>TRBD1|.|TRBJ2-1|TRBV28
CASRSAGTGASYNEQFF
TGTGCCAGCAGGAGTGCCGGGACAGGGGCCTCCTACAATGAGCAGTTCTTC
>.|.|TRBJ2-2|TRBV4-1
CASSPRDIDTGELFF
TGCGCCAGCAGCCCGAGGGACATAGACACCGGGGAGCTGTTTTTT
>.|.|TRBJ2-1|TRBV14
CASSRTGVNEQFF
TGTGCCAGCAGCCGGACGGGGGTCAATGAGCAGTTCTTC
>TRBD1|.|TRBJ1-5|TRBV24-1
CATSDWRGLPQHF
TGTGCCACCAGTGATTGGAGGGGGCTGCCCCAGCATTTT
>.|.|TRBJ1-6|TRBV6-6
CASMEETNSPLHF
TGTGCCAGCATGGAGGAGACCAACTCACCCCTCCACTTT
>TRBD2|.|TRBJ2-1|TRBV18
CASSPTGPSGRASGNEQFF
TGTGCCAGCTCACCGACCGGGCCATCTGGGAGGGCCTCGGGGAATGAGCAGTTCTTC
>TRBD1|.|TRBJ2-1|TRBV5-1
CASSQDRGEFNEQFF
TGCGCCAGCAGCCAGGACAGGGGGGAGTTCAATGAGCAGTTCTTC